One and the same sample provided the 14 T cell receptor beta chains below, sequenced in a study of cytomegalovirus exposure and HLA in healthy donors. The PCR made use of 60 Vbeta and 13 Jbeta primers. Data came from immunoSEQ multiplex PCR; TCRdb stores just in-frame clones and leaves some out. In the table there are around 100,000 clones, under 80% of which are singletons. The sample comprised PBMCs. The receptors stem from a woman between 50 and 59 years old in good health and CMV-seropositive.

Regarding this clone: This specimen includes other DNA sequences encoding the same CDR3. The chain recombines TRBV19 with TRBJ1-2; perhaps TRBD1 as D (5 bases). The germline CDR1 and CDR2 sequences are LNHDA and SQIVND (reference sequence). The CDR3 has 14 amino acids. V dropped 1 base and J dropped 5 bases, with 11 bases sitting between them. The CDR3 loop reads CASSIAGGNYGYTF. DNA for the CDR3: TGTGCCAGTAGTATAGCTGGGGGGAATTATGGCTACACCTTC. Drawing the rest from reference TRBV19 and TRBJ1-2, the complete variable domain is DGGITQSPKYLFRKEGQNVTLSCEQNLNHDAMYWYRQDPGQGLRLIYYSQIVNDFQKGDIAEGYSVSREKKESFPLTVTSAQKNPTAFYLCASSIAGGNYGYTFGSGTRLTVV.

The gene calls are TRBV10-1 and TRBJ2-7; D might be TRBD1 (5 bases). CDR1 is WNHNN, CDR2 SYGVQD, per germline (reference sequence). Trimming took 2 bases from V and 5 from J, leaving 16 bases between them. The CDR3 loop spans 15 amino acids. CDR3 sequence (DNA): TGCGCCAGCAGTGAGGTCGCAGGGTCGAGCCACGAGCAGTACTTC. Its translation is CASSEVAGSSHEQYF.

The table lists this clone with a count of one. The rearrangement uses TRBV5-4 and TRBJ2-5, with D maybe TRBD2 (5 bases). Germline V gene sequence: CDR1 SGHNT, CDR2 YYREEE (reference sequence). The CDR3 is made up of 14 amino acids. The V and J ends lost 4 bases and 4 bases respectively, with 14 bases between them. The CDR3 reads CASSDPRGGETQYF. The CDR3, as DNA: TGTGCCAGCAGCGACCCCAGAGGAGGAGAGACCCAGTACTTC. The full variable domain, its missing parts supplied by reference TRBV5-4 and TRBJ2-5, is ETGVTQSPTHLIKTRGQQVTLRCSSQSGHNTVSWYQQALGQGPQFIFQYYREEENGRGNFPPRFSGLQFPNYSSELNVNALELDDSALYLCASSDPRGGETQYFGPGTRLLVL.

The gene calls are TRBV18 and TRBJ2-1; TRBD2 matches 7 bases. The CDR3 is 17 amino acids. The germline V gene has CDR1 KGHSH and CDR2 LQKENI. After removal of 6 bases from V and 7 bases from J, the junction contained 18 bases not matched to a gene. The CDR3 here is CASSPRRDPWEGNEQFF. The CDR3 DNA reads as TGTGCCAGCTCCCCTAGGCGCGACCCTTGGGAGGGTAATGAGCAGTTCTTC.

CDR3 protein: CATSRSVGGGTDTQYF. The DNA for the CDR3 is TGTGCCACCAGCAGATCCGTAGGAGGGGGCACAGATACGCAGTATTTT. The genes are TRBV15 and TRBJ2-3; D is perhaps TRBD2 (6 bases). Germline V gene lookup returns CDR1 LNHNV and CDR2 YYDKDF (reference sequence). Trimming shortened V by 2 bases and J by 1 base, and 13 bases separated the two germline ends. The CDR3 totals 16 residues.

The chain joins TRBV7-6 to TRBJ2-3, with 12 bases matching TRBD2. With V trimmed by 1 base and J by 3 bases, 11 bases remained unmatched. Germline V gene lookup returns CDR1 SGHVS and CDR2 FNYEAQ. This CDR3 has 19 amino acids. The CDR3 DNA reads TGTGCCAGCAGCTTAGTAGGACCGGGACTAGCGGGTGTTACAGATACGCAGTATTTT. Translating it yields CASSLVGPGLAGVTDTQYF.

The chain recombines TRBV5-1 with TRBJ1-2; 8 bases are a match to TRBD1. Unmatched junction bases numbered 8, after V lost 4 bases and J lost 0 bases. The CDR3 extends over 16 amino acids. The V gene's germline CDR1 is SGHRS and CDR2 YFSETQ. The CDR3 DNA reads as TGCGCCAGCAGCCTGACAGGGGCCCCAACTAACTATGGCTACACCTTC. This translates into CASSLTGAPTNYGYTF.

The chain carries TRBV10-3 and TRBJ1-2; weak D call: TRBD1 (5 bases). This CDR3 is 14 amino acids long. Germline V gene lookup returns CDR1 ENHRY and CDR2 SYGVKD. Trimming stripped 7 bases from V and 8 bases from J, with 20 bases between. CDR3 sequence reads: CAIKGDTDTSGYTF. CDR3 nucleotide sequence: TGTGCCATCAAAGGAGACACGGACACTTCAGGCTACACCTTC.

V gene TRBV27 combines with J gene TRBJ2-6; D gene uncertain. The germline gives CDR1 MNHEY, CDR2 SMNVEV (reference sequence). CDR3 length: 17 residues. The V and J ends lost 2 bases and 0 bases respectively, with 11 bases between them. The CDR3 DNA reads as TGTGCCAGCAGTTTAGTCAGGATCAGCTCTGGGGCCAACGTCCTGACTTTC. It specifies CASSLVRISSGANVLTF.

The genes are TRBV6-1 and TRBJ2-6; D might be TRBD1 (5 bases). In germline, CDR1 is MNHNS, CDR2 SASEGT. CDR3 length: 16 amino acids. The V end lost 2 bases, the J end lost 5 bases, and 13 bases lay between the germline ends. The CDR3 region is CASSEIGATWANVLTF. The CDR3 DNA reads TGTGCCAGCAGTGAAATTGGGGCCACCTGGGCCAACGTCCTGACTTTC.

This clone occurred many times. The chain combines TRBV4-2 with TRBJ2-2; 8 nucleotides match TRBD1. V was pared by 3 bases and J by 0 bases, with 3 bases of the junction left unmatched. Germline V gene data show CDR1 as LGHNA and CDR2 as YNFKEQ. The CDR3 covers 16 residues. The CDR3 is CASSQTGAPNTGELFF. In DNA, the CDR3 is TGTGCCAGCAGCCAGACAGGGGCTCCGAACACCGGGGAGCTGTTTTTT.

This chain connects TRBV6-1 to TRBJ2-2; possibly TRBD1 for D (5 bases). Per the germline V gene, CDR1 is MNHNS and CDR2 is SASEGT. The CDR3 is 14 residues long. Trimming left V 8 bases short and J 4 bases short, with 14 bases between. The CDR3 loop reads CASLVRRATGELFF. Written as DNA, the CDR3 is TGTGCCAGCCTCGTTCGCAGGGCCACCGGGGAGCTGTTTTTT.

The genes are TRBV5-1 and TRBJ2-1; 16 bases map to TRBD2. V was clipped by 7 bases and J by 3 bases; unmatched bases: 4. CDR1 and CDR2 from the germline V gene are SGHRS and YFSETQ. The CDR3 has 16 residues. CDR3 in DNA: TGCGCCAGCGGGACTAGCGGGGGGGCGCTCTACAATGAGCAGTTCTTC. Its protein is CASGTSGGALYNEQFF.

The rearrangement joins TRBV10-3 to TRBJ1-1, with a possible D match to TRBD1 (6 bases). CDR1 is ENHRY and CDR2 is SYGVKD in the germline V gene. Trimming stripped 2 bases from V and 0 bases from J, with 7 bases between. The CDR3 is made up of 14 amino acids. CDR3 coding DNA: TGTGCCATCAGTGAGACAGGGTTGAACACTGAAGCTTTCTTT. The encoded protein is CAISETGLNTEAFF.